The clone carrying this TCR beta chain was recorded only once. What it binds is not known. The source of the sample is a study of shared clonotypes between healthy human individuals. Study observations and caveats: Generation probabilities of non-shared clonotypes were lower (relative to those shared by all four donors).

Sequenced by immunoSEQ multiplex PCR; TCRdb stores in-frame clones only, minus some. The top ten clones hold around 0.45% of a sample with around 1.5 million clones, roughly 98% of them seen once. Trimming took 3 bases from V and 4 from J, leaving 14 bases between them. This CDR3 has 15 amino acids. Germline values: CDR1 KGHSH, CDR2 LQKENI. Sequenced material: naive CD4+ T cells sorted from blood. This sample's subset: CD45RA+ positively selected. The source of this sequence is a man aged 30-40 years in good health. The rearrangement joins TRBV18 to TRBJ2-3, with a weak D call TRBD1 (5 bases). CDR3 nucleotides: TGTGCCAGCTCACCGCCCCAGGGTGTCCCAGATACGCAGTATTTT. It yields the protein CASSPPQGVPDTQYF. The entire variable domain, with the rest obtained from reference TRBV18 and TRBJ2-3, is as follows: NAGVMQNPRHLVRRRGQEARLRCSPMKGHSHVYWYRQLPEEGLKFMVYLQKENIIDESGMPKERFSAEFPKEGPSILRIQQVVRGDSAAYFCASSPPQGVPDTQYFGPGTRLTVL.